This T cell receptor (beta chain) was observed in a study of T-cell reconstitution after alpha-beta-depleted transplantation in children. Findings of the study overall: T-cell numbers and diversity one year post-transplant derived largely from freshly generated T cells.

This clonotype was counted many times. Its specificity is not known. The CDR3 has 16 residues. Looked up from germline, CDR1 is DFQATT and CDR2 is SNEGSKA (reference sequence). V lost 0 bases and J 3 bases, leaving 14 bases between the germline ends. For TCRbeta, the library was prepared with unique molecular identifiers. TCRdb processed the PCR reads anew with MiXCR; each CDR3 protein has one entry. The sample gives approximately 15,000 distinct CDR3 sequences, 5.1% of which show up once; roughly 7.1% is in the top ten. The chain uses TRBV20-1 and TRBJ1-4; the D gene is possibly TRBD1 (5 bases). This specimen was PBMCs, taken before TCRalphabeta/CD19-depleted stem cell transplant. The TCR was taken from a boy aged 10-17 years with acute lymphoblastic leukemia, due to receive a stem cell transplant. The CDR3 DNA reads TGCAGTGCTAGAGATCTCCCGGGCAGGGCTAATGAAAAACTGTTTTTT. Encoded protein: CSARDLPGRANEKLFF.